Each of the 25 T cell receptor beta chains below was sequenced from the same sample in a study of blood T cells in healthy people across ages. A sample-barcoded 5' primer and a J-beta primer mix were used in a second PCR of roughly 7 to 11 cycles. TCRdb reprocessed the 5' RACE reads with MiXCR, giving one entry per CDR3 protein. The repertoire holds about 400,000 distinct CDR3 sequences, with about 49% as singletons. Sequenced: blood. The receptors were gathered from a man in his fifties or sixties in good health.

This clonotype occurred a few times. The V call is TRBV15, the J call TRBJ2-4, with D perhaps TRBD1 (5 bases). The germline V and J ends were trimmed by 0 bases and 4 bases, with 10 bases remaining between them. From germline, CDR1 is LNHNV and CDR2 YYDKDF (reference sequence). The CDR3 is 15 amino acids. Written as DNA, the CDR3 is TGTGCCACCAGCAGAGATCGGGCAGGGAAAAACATTCAGTACTTC. Amino acids: CATSRDRAGKNIQYF.

In this sample, this clonotype turned up many times. V gene TRBV9 combines with J gene TRBJ2-5, with unresolved D. The CDR3 loop spans 15 amino acids. Deletions cut 2 bases from V and 2 bases from J, with 13 bases between. CDR1 and CDR2 from the germline V gene are SGDLS and YYNGEE. CDR3 nucleotide sequence: TGTGCCAGCAGCGTTACTATCACTGAACAAGAGACCCAGTACTTC. This translates into CASSVTITEQETQYF.

This clonotype was detected a few times. V and J are TRBV6-5 and TRBJ2-7; possible D gene TRBD1, 5 bases. V was pared by 4 bases and J by 5 bases, with 15 bases between. Germline CDR1 is MNHEY and CDR2 is SVGAGI. The CDR3 length is 14 residues. The CDR3 sequence: CASSSSQGYHEQYF. DNA for the CDR3: TGTGCCAGCAGTTCGTCCCAGGGCTACCACGAGCAGTACTTC.

This clonotype was observed a few times. This chain connects TRBV7-2 to TRBJ2-1; D might be TRBD1 or TRBD2, each matching 5 bases. This CDR3 has 13 residues. Germline lookup yields CDR1 SGHTA and CDR2 FQGNSA. Trimming removed 5 bases at V and 5 bases at J, with 10 bases between. CDR3 nucleotide sequence: TGTGCCAGCAGCCTGAGGGGCGACAATGAGCAGTTCTTC. This codes for CASSLRGDNEQFF.

There are many counts of this clonotype. V gene TRBV20-1 combines with J gene TRBJ2-1; 9 bases fit TRBD2. Germline assignment: CDR1 DFQATT and CDR2 SNEGSKA (reference sequence). The CDR3 length is 12 residues. Trimming took 3 bases from V and 14 from J; bases not matched to a gene: 8. DNA for the CDR3: TGCAGTGCTAGCCAAGCGGGAGGAAATGAGTTCTTC. Its protein product is CSASQAGGNEFF.

This clonotype was picked up a small number of times. The chain links TRBV7-2 to TRBJ2-1; D unclear. Germline-derived CDR1 and CDR2 are SGHTA and FQGNSA. The CDR3 extends over 17 amino acids. The V end lost 0 bases, the J end lost 0 bases, and 12 bases lay between the germline ends. The CDR3 bases are TGTGCCAGCAGCTTAGCCCCCCCGGGTAGCTCCTACAATGAGCAGTTCTTC. Its translation is CASSLAPPGSSYNEQFF.

CDR3 nucleotide sequence: TGTGCCACCAGTGATTTAAGGGACAGGGTCTATGAGCAGTTCTTC. Protein sequence: CATSDLRDRVYEQFF. V gene TRBV24-1 combines with J gene TRBJ2-1, with 9 positions matching TRBD1. Trimming cost V 1 base and J 8 bases; bases outside gene matches: 5. Germline V gene data show CDR1 as KGHDR and CDR2 as SFDVKD. CDR3 length: 15 amino acids.

This clonotype occurred many times. The chain joins TRBV28 to TRBJ2-5; no clear D. Germline V CDR1 and CDR2: MDHEN, SYDVKM. Trimming left V 6 bases short and J 1 base short, with 9 bases between. The CDR3 is 13 residues long. CDR3 residues: CASSLGGQETQYF. The DNA for the CDR3 is TGTGCCAGCAGCTTAGGTGGCCAAGAGACCCAGTACTTC. Filled out from reference TRBV28 and TRBJ2-5, the complete variable domain reads DVKVTQSSRYLVKRTGEKVFLECVQDMDHENMFWYRQDPGLGLRLIYFSYDVKMKEKGDIPEGYSVSREKKERFSLILESASTNQTSMYLCASSLGGQETQYFGPGTRLLVL.

This clonotype was seen more than once but under ten times. CDR3 sequence: CASSSDRSNQPQHF. CDR3 DNA sequence: TGTGCCAGTAGTTCGGACAGAAGCAATCAGCCCCAGCATTTT. The V call is TRBV19, the J call TRBJ1-5, with TRBD1 as a possible D gene (6 bases). The CDR3 length is 14 residues. Germline V gives CDR1 LNHDA, CDR2 SQIVND (reference sequence). The V and J ends lost 5 bases and 1 base respectively, with 9 bases between them.

The sample holds a few counts of this clonotype. The rearrangement joins TRBV7-8 to TRBJ1-1, with D perhaps TRBD1 (5 bases). V dropped 5 bases and J dropped 4 bases, with 14 bases sitting between them. Germline V gene data show CDR1 as SGHVS and CDR2 as FQNEAQ. The CDR3 runs to 14 residues. CDR3 coding DNA: TGTGCCAGCAGCCCCCGCTCTCAGGGCACTGAAGCTTTCTTT. It codes for CASSPRSQGTEAFF.

This chain uses TRBV20-1 with TRBJ1-5, with 7 bases lining up with TRBD1. The germline V gene has CDR1 DFQATT and CDR2 SNEGSKA (reference sequence). J lost 2 bases, V lost 6 bases, and 4 bases had no gene match. The CDR3 is made up of 13 amino acids. For the CDR3, the DNA is TGCAGTGCAACCACAGGGGGCAATCAGCCCCAGCATTTT. Amino acids: CSATTGGNQPQHF.

This clonotype was detected only once. J is TRBJ2-3 and V is TRBV20-1; the D gene is possibly TRBD1 (7 bases). The CDR3 is 15 residues long. V shed 6 bases and J shed 4 bases, with 20 bases lying between them. Looked up from germline, CDR1 is DFQATT and CDR2 is SNEGSKA (reference sequence). In DNA, the CDR3 is TGCAGTGCACCTTGGCGGAGGGGGCGCGCAGATACGCAGTATTTT. Translation: CSAPWRRGRADTQYF.

This chain connects TRBV4-2 to TRBJ1-2; no definite D call. Between the trimmed V and J ends, which lost 0 bases and 7 bases, there was a span of 9 bases. The CDR3 sequence is 13 residues long. Germline CDR1 is LGHNA and CDR2 is YNFKEQ. The DNA of the CDR3 is TGTGCCAGCAGCCAAGATCCCGGGAGTGGCTACACCTTC. Its protein is CASSQDPGSGYTF.

The chain combines TRBV7-2 with TRBJ2-3; unclear D gene. The germline V gene encodes CDR1 SGHTA and CDR2 FQGNSA. The CDR3 has 12 amino acids. The V and J ends lost 5 bases and 2 bases respectively, with 5 bases between them. CDR3: CASSHHTDTQYF. As DNA, the CDR3 is TGTGCCAGCAGCCACCACACAGATACGCAGTATTTT.

The chain employs TRBV7-2 and TRBJ2-3, with D perhaps TRBD1 or TRBD2 (7 bases each). Trimming removed 5 bases from V and 4 bases from J, with 19 bases in between. The CDR3 is 16 residues long. Germline V gives CDR1 SGHTA, CDR2 FQGNSA. The CDR3 DNA follows: TGTGCCAGCAGCCCCAGAGACAGGGCGGGGGCAGATACGCAGTATTTT. It is translated as CASSPRDRAGADTQYF. The variable domain in full, completed from reference TRBV7-2 and TRBJ2-3, reads GAGVSQSPSNKVTEKGKDVELRCDPISGHTALYWYRQSLGQGLEFLIYFQGNSAPDKSGLPSDRFSAERTGGSVSTLTIQRTQQEDSAVYLCASSPRDRAGADTQYFGPGTRLTVL.

The chain uses TRBV7-2 and TRBJ2-1, with 10 nucleotides matching TRBD2. Losses at the gene ends were 5 bases for V and 5 bases for J; bases not matched to a gene: 6. CDR1 and CDR2 (germline): SGHTA, FQGNSA. The CDR3 runs to 15 residues. In nucleotides, the CDR3 is TGTGCCAGCAGCCCGATAGCGGGGGGTGACAATGAGCAGTTCTTC. It specifies CASSPIAGGDNEQFF.

This clonotype counts as medium-sized. The chain combines TRBV6-1 with TRBJ2-5; no firm D call. V shed 3 bases and J shed 5 bases, with 16 bases lying between them. CDR1 and CDR2 from the germline V gene are MNHNS and SASEGT. The CDR3 loop spans 15 amino acids. For the CDR3, the DNA is TGTGCCAGCAGTGAGCCCCCCGACACAGCGGAGACCCAGTACTTC. Residues: CASSEPPDTAETQYF.

The genes are TRBV3-1 and TRBJ2-1, with D possibly being TRBD1 (5 bases). The germline CDR1 and CDR2 sequences are LGHDT and YNNKEL (reference sequence). The CDR3 totals 14 residues. Trimming took off 3 bases at V and 4 bases at J, with 10 bases between the two ends. This CDR3 is CASSHDSTYNEQFF. The CDR3 DNA follows: TGTGCCAGCAGCCACGACAGTACATACAATGAGCAGTTCTTC.

The chain employs TRBV14 and TRBJ2-2; 7 positions match TRBD1. The junction had 5 bases not matched to a gene; V was cut back by 2 bases and J by 2 bases. The CDR3 is 16 amino acids. CDR1 and CDR2 from the germline V gene are SGHDN and FVKESK. CDR3 sequence (DNA): TGTGCCAGCAGCCAAACAGGGGCCATAAACACCGGGGAGCTGTTTTTT. Protein: CASSQTGAINTGELFF.

This clonotype came up a few times. This chain links TRBV4-2 with TRBJ2-3, with 10 positions matching TRBD2. The CDR3 covers 16 residues. Trimming cost V 1 base and J 0 bases; bases outside gene matches: 1. Germline values: CDR1 LGHNA, CDR2 YNFKEQ. CDR3 residues: CASSQATSGSTDTQYF. CDR3 nucleotides: TGTGCCAGCAGCCAAGCGACTAGCGGGAGCACAGATACGCAGTATTTT.

The chain couples TRBV11-2 to TRBJ2-6; 9 bases fit TRBD2. This CDR3 spans 16 amino acids. Unmatched junction bases numbered 10, after V lost 6 bases and J lost 7 bases. Germline V gene data show CDR1 as SGHAT and CDR2 as FQNNGV. CDR3 bases: TGTGCCAGCAGGATAGCGGGGGCCCGAATAGCCAACGTCCTGACTTTC. Translated, it gives CASRIAGARIANVLTF.

The chain recombines TRBV4-3 with TRBJ1-1; D is unclear. The CDR3 spans 14 residues. CDR1 LGHNA and CDR2 YSLEER come from the germline V gene. Trimming took 5 bases from V and 2 from J, leaving 12 bases between them. This chain's CDR3 is CASSSQASNTEAFF. The CDR3 nucleotides read TGCGCCAGCAGCTCTCAGGCTTCAAACACTGAAGCTTTCTTT.

The chain recombines TRBV7-9 with TRBJ2-7; D gene ambiguous. Germline CDR1 is SEHNR and CDR2 is FQNEAQ (reference sequence). This CDR3 is 12 amino acids long. V was pared by 2 bases and J by 3 bases, with 5 bases between. CDR3 protein: CASSLSVYEQYF. The DNA for the CDR3 is TGTGCCAGCAGCTTATCAGTCTACGAGCAGTACTTC. The full variable domain, with the rest looked up from reference TRBV7-9 and TRBJ2-7, is DTGVSQNPRHKITKRGQNVTFRCDPISEHNRLYWYRQTLGQGPEFLTYFQNEAQLEKSRLLSDRFSAERPKGSFSTLEIQRTEQGDSAMYLCASSLSVYEQYFGPGTRLTVT.

This clonotype has only a few counts. This chain connects TRBV7-3 to TRBJ2-4; 7 bases map to TRBD1. The V gene end was trimmed by 4 bases and the J gene end by 5 bases; junction bases not matched to a gene: 11. Germline CDR1 SGHTA, CDR2 FQGTGA. The CDR3 covers 16 residues. Here the CDR3 reads CASSSQGTATQNIQYF. The CDR3 nucleotides are TGTGCCAGCAGCTCCCAAGGGACAGCAACACAAAACATTCAGTACTTC.

The chain links TRBV5-5 to TRBJ2-3, with D unclear. V lost 3 bases to trimming and J lost 4 bases, with 18 bases between them. CDR3 length: 16 amino acids. CDR1 and CDR2 (germline): SGHKS, YYEKEE (reference sequence). CDR3 in amino acids: CASSSDADPVADTQYF. The CDR3 DNA sequence: TGTGCCAGCAGCTCGGACGCGGACCCCGTCGCAGATACGCAGTATTTT. Filled out from reference TRBV5-5 and TRBJ2-3, the complete variable domain reads DAGVTQSPTHLIKTRGQQVTLRCSPISGHKSVSWYQQVLGQGPQFIFQYYEKEERGRGNFPDRFSARQFPNYSSELNVNALLLGDSALYLCASSSDADPVADTQYFGPGTRLTVL.